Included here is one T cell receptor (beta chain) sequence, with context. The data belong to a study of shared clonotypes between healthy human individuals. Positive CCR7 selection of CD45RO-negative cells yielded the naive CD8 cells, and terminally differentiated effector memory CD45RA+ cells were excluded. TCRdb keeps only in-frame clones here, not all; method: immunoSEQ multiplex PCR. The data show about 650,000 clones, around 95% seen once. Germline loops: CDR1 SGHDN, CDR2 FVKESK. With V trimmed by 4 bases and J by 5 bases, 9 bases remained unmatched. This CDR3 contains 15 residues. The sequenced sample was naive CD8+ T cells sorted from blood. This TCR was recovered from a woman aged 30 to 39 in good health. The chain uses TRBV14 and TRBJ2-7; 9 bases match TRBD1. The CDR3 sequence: CASSLLPGQGNEQYF. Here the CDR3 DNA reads TGTGCCAGCAGCCTTTTGCCGGGACAGGGAAACGAGCAGTACTTC.